The 9 T cell receptor beta chains given below trace back to one sample, sequenced in a study of vaccination effects on CD4 cells after COVID-19. These receptors' antigens are unknown. Data came from immunoSEQ multiplex PCR; TCRdb stores just in-frame clones and leaves some out. The data contain tens of thousands of clones, around 76% of them singletons. In the ViraFEST assay, antigen-specific CD4+ clonotypes were identified by expansion after peptide-pool stimulation. A roughly 11-day culture period preceded the isolation of CD4+ T cells. This person's SARS-CoV-2 infection, confirmed by PCR, occurred between March and December 2020. The sample consisted of CD4+ T cells from PBMCs cultured with HIV peptides, taken before COVID-19 vaccination. Indicated subset: HIV-1 Nef peptide pool negative control/reference culture. Every receptor here comes from a human donor who had a prior SARS-CoV-2 infection.

The chain is built from TRBV5-6 and TRBJ1-5; D is uncertain. V was shortened by 4 bases and J by 8 bases, with 19 bases between the two germline ends. The CDR3 is 15 residues long. Germline loops: CDR1 SGHDT, CDR2 YYEEEE. The CDR3 sequence: CASSGTGSPEEPQHF. The CDR3 DNA sequence: TGTGCCAGCAGCGGTACCGGGTCCCCCGAGGAGCCCCAGCATTTT.

The CDR3 DNA sequence: TGTGCCACCAGTGATTTGCGGGAACTAGCTCCCGGGGAGCTGTTTTTT. Translating it yields CATSDLRELAPGELFF. V is TRBV24-1 and J is TRBJ2-2; D possibly corresponds to TRBD2 (6 bases). V dropped 0 bases and J dropped 6 bases, with 13 bases sitting between them. This CDR3 is 16 amino acids long. In germline, CDR1 is KGHDR, CDR2 SFDVKD.

The CDR3 coding sequence is TGTGCCAGCAGCCCAGGGCCCACGGAGCAGTACTTC. This codes for CASSPGPTEQYF. V is TRBV11-3 and J is TRBJ2-7; weak D call: TRBD1 (5 bases). CDR1 and CDR2 (germline): SGHNT, YENEEA. CDR3 length equals 12 residues. V dropped 5 bases and J dropped 7 bases, with 12 bases sitting between them.

This clone was seen more than once but under ten times. The V and J genes are TRBV3-1 (or the pseudogene TRBV3-2) and TRBJ1-2; the match to TRBD1 covers 7 bases. The CDR3 spans 15 residues. Germline CDR1 reads LGHDT; CDR2 reads YNNKEL (reference sequence). Trimming removed 2 bases from V and 4 bases from J; junction bases left unmatched: 7. The CDR3 DNA is TGTGCCAGCAGCCAATCACAGGGGCCCGGCTATGGCTACACCTTC. Its protein is CASSQSQGPGYGYTF.

The chain joins TRBV6-2 or TRBV6-3 to TRBJ2-7; a weak D match, TRBD1 (5 bases). The V end was cut by 6 bases, the J end by 6 bases, with 15 bases between. The CDR3 totals 13 residues. Germline V gene data show CDR1 as MNHEY and CDR2 as SVGEGT. The CDR3 loop reads CASSRIRGGEQYF. The CDR3 nucleotides read TGTGCCAGCAGCCGAATAAGGGGCGGCGAGCAGTACTTC.

CDR3 bases: TGCGCCAGCAGCTTGGGAGGGGATCAGCCCCAGCATTTT. It yields the protein CASSLGGDQPQHF. The chain carries TRBV5-1 and TRBJ1-5, with a possible D match to TRBD1 (5 bases). Trimming pared 0 bases from V and 5 bases from J, leaving 6 bases between. Germline V lookup: CDR1 SGHRS, CDR2 YFSETQ. The CDR3 runs 13 residues. The whole variable domain, remainder taken from reference TRBV5-1 and TRBJ1-5, is KAGVTQTPRYLIKTRGQQVTLSCSPISGHRSVSWYQQTPGQGLQFLFEYFSETQRNKGNFPGRFSGRQFSNSRSEMNVSTLELGDSALYLCASSLGGDQPQHFGDGTRLSIL.

This chain joins TRBV15 and TRBJ1-5; 8 bases agree with TRBD1. V was pared by 3 bases and J by 7 bases, with 11 bases of the junction left unmatched. The germline CDR1 and CDR2 sequences are LNHNV and YYDKDF (reference sequence). There are 16 residues in the CDR3. CDR3 coding DNA: TGTGCCACCAGCAGGGGGCGGACAGGGCTCTGGCAGCCCCAGCATTTT. Translated: CATSRGRTGLWQPQHF.

This clone was detected only a few times. The chain joins TRBV2 to TRBJ1-6; D unresolved. There are 12 residues in the CDR3. V gave up 5 bases and J gave up 13 bases, with 12 bases separating them. Germline loops: CDR1 SNHLY, CDR2 FYNNEI. In DNA, the CDR3 is TGTGCCAGCAGTATCACCTCGTCGCCCCTCCACTTT. It codes for CASSITSSPLHF.

The chain uses TRBV5-1 and TRBJ2-7; 7 bases are a match to TRBD1. The CDR3 has 16 amino acids. Germline V CDR1 and CDR2: SGHRS, YFSETQ. V shed 3 bases and J 0 bases; nucleotides not matched to a gene: 9. The CDR3 loop is CASSSDSGTVSYEQYF. CDR3 DNA sequence: TGCGCCAGCAGCTCGGACTCCGGGACAGTCTCCTACGAGCAGTACTTC.